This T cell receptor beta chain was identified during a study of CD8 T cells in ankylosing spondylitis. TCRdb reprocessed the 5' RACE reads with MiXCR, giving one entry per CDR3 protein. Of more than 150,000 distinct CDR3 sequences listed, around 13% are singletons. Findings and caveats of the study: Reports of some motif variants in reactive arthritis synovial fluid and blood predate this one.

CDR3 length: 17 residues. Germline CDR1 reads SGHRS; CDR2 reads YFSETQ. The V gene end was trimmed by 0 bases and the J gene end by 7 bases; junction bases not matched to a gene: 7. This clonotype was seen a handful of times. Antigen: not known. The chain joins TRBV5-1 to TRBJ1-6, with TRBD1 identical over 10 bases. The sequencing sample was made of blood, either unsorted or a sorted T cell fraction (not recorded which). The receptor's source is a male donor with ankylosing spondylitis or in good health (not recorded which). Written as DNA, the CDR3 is TGCGCCAGCAGCTTGGGCTTCGGACAGGGGGACAATTCACCCCTCCACTTT. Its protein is CASSLGFGQGDNSPLHF. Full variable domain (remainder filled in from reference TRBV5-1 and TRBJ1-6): KAGVTQTPRYLIKTRGQQVTLSCSPISGHRSVSWYQQTPGQGLQFLFEYFSETQRNKGNFPGRFSGRQFSNSRSEMNVSTLELGDSALYLCASSLGFGQGDNSPLHFGNGTRLTVT.